These T cell receptor beta chains were read from a single sample in a study of regulatory T cells in long-lasting Graves disease. TCRdb redid the calling of the multiplex PCR reads with MiXCR, one entry per CDR3 protein. The sample holds hundreds of thousands of distinct CDR3 sequences, 30% seen once. Sequenced here: peripheral blood mononuclear cells (PBMCs), sampled when the disease was refractory, from a patient treated with antithyroid drugs. The receptor source for this set is a female donor with Graves disease. Both conserved end residues are part of each CDR3. Each record gives: D gene, clone size, CDR3 length, J gene, V gene, CDR3 protein, CDR3 DNA. D genes are given only for firm matches. A row's size may be missing; if present it is once, few, many or a size class.

. | once | 16 | TRBJ2-6 | TRBV5-5 | CASSLLRGPGANVLTF | TGTGCCAGCAGCTTGTTGCGGGGGCCTGGGGCCAACGTCCTGACTTTC
. | . | 14 | TRBJ1-1 | TRBV29-1 | CSVPNSRGRTEAFF | TGCAGCGTCCCCAATTCACGAGGCAGGACTGAAGCTTTCTTT
. | few | 13 | TRBJ1-1 | TRBV29-1 | CSVRRNQNTEAFF | TGCAGCGTTAGACGGAATCAGAACACTGAAGCTTTCTTT
TRBD1 | once | 15 | TRBJ1-1 | TRBV5-1 | CASSGGDSLNTEAFF | TGCGCCAGCAGCGGGGGGGACAGCTTGAACACTGAAGCTTTCTTT
. | . | 14 | TRBJ2-4 | TRBV6-2/TRBV6-3 | CASSYPQAGNIQYF | TGTGCCAGCAGTTACCCCCAAGCGGGAAACATTCAGTACTTC
TRBD1 | many | 14 | TRBJ2-7 | TRBV6-1 | CASSRTGTGYEQYF | TGTGCCAGCAGTCGGACCGGGACAGGATACGAGCAGTACTTC
. | few | 15 | TRBJ1-5 | TRBV3-1 | CASSQTPDSNQPQHF | TGTGCCAGCAGCCAAACACCAGATAGCAATCAGCCCCAGCATTTT
. | many | 13 | TRBJ2-1 | TRBV2 | CASTYVGGTEQFF | TGTGCCAGCACGTATGTCGGCGGGACTGAGCAGTTCTTC
. | few | 16 | TRBJ2-7 | TRBV18 | CASSSLQGGISYEQYF | TGTGCCAGCTCATCCCTCCAGGGCGGAATCTCCTACGAGCAGTACTTC
TRBD1 | few | 15 | TRBJ1-5 | TRBV28 | CASSYAGTGYQPQHF | TGTGCCAGCAGCTATGCCGGGACAGGCTATCAGCCCCAGCATTTT
TRBD2 | few | 15 | TRBJ2-5 | TRBV14 | CASSQDQTSRQTQYF | TGTGCCAGCAGCCAAGATCAGACTAGCCGGCAGACCCAGTACTTC
TRBD2 | few | 15 | TRBJ2-2 | TRBV5-5 | CASSLGGSDTGELFF | TGTGCCAGCAGCTTGGGCGGGAGTGACACCGGGGAGCTGTTTTTT
TRBD1 | few | 12 | TRBJ2-7 | TRBV6-1 | CASSQTGTAQYF | TGTGCCAGCAGTCAGACAGGGACGGCGCAGTACTTC
. | few | 14 | TRBJ1-5 | TRBV12-3/TRBV12-4 | CASSFQTGPQPQHF | TGTGCCAGCAGTTTTCAGACAGGCCCTCAGCCCCAGCATTTT
. | . | 13 | TRBJ1-5 | TRBV10-2 | CASSVGDGQPQHF | TGCGCCAGCAGTGTGGGGGACGGACAGCCCCAGCATTTT
. | few | 15 | TRBJ1-2 | TRBV7-9 | CASSLDPGVDYGYTF | TGTGCCAGCAGCTTAGATCCAGGGGTCGACTATGGCTACACCTTC
. | few | 13 | TRBJ2-5 | TRBV20-1 | CSASGSGGETQYF | TGCAGTGCTAGCGGGAGCGGAGGGGAGACCCAGTACTTC
. | . | 13 | TRBJ1-1 | TRBV19 | CASRGPPDTEAFF | TGTGCCAGTCGGGGACCCCCGGACACTGAAGCTTTCTTT
. | . | 13 | TRBJ1-1 | TRBV5-1 | CASSLRELTEAFF | TGCGCCAGCAGCTTGAGGGAGCTCACTGAAGCTTTCTTT
. | . | 14 | TRBJ2-6 | TRBV20-1 | CSASSMRGANVLTF | TGCAGTGCTAGCTCAATGAGGGGGGCCAACGTCCTGACTTTC
TRBD1 | few | 16 | TRBJ1-1 | TRBV7-9 | CASSPGGQGGNTEAFF | TGTGCCAGCAGCCCTGGGGGACAGGGAGGGAACACTGAAGCTTTCTTT
. | few | 15 | TRBJ1-3 | TRBV3-1 | CASSLNTGTGNTIYF | TGTGCCAGCAGCCTTAATACCGGGACTGGAAACACCATATATTTT
TRBD2 | few | 13 | TRBJ2-7 | TRBV20-1 | CSANSGKAYEQYF | TGCAGTGCCAATAGCGGGAAGGCCTACGAGCAGTACTTC
TRBD1 | few | 15 | TRBJ1-5 | TRBV28 | CASSFDRVTGKPQHF | TGTGCCAGCAGTTTTGACAGGGTAACAGGGAAGCCCCAGCATTTT
TRBD1 | . | 16 | TRBJ1-2 | TRBV6-4 | CASSAGTGGYNYGYTF | TGTGCCAGCAGTGCCGGGACAGGGGGTTACAACTATGGCTACACCTTC
. | . | 13 | TRBJ1-1 | TRBV2 | CASSGRADTEAFF | TGTGCCAGCAGTGGCAGGGCGGACACTGAAGCTTTCTTT
. | many | 12 | TRBJ1-1 | TRBV6-1 | CASSQNIAEAFF | TGTGCCAGCAGTCAAAACATAGCTGAAGCTTTCTTT
. | few | 17 | TRBJ1-5 | TRBV2 | CASREQGIGFYNQPQHF | TGTGCCAGCAGGGAACAGGGAATCGGGTTTTACAATCAGCCCCAGCATTTT
. | . | 14 | TRBJ1-1 | TRBV6-1 | CASSRHSLNTEAFF | TGTGCCAGCAGTCGCCACAGCTTGAACACTGAAGCTTTCTTT
. | many | 15 | TRBJ1-2 | TRBV28 | CASNPRAASDYGYTF | TGTGCCAGCAACCCGAGGGCAGCATCGGACTATGGCTACACCTTC
TRBD2 | few | 17 | TRBJ2-5 | TRBV2 | CASSVLGSGTPEETQYF | TGTGCCAGCAGTGTTTTAGGTAGCGGGACACCCGAAGAGACCCAGTACTTC
. | few | 14 | TRBJ1-4 | TRBV5-1 | CASSLQGEDEKLFF | TGCGCCAGCAGCTTACAGGGTGAAGATGAAAAACTGTTTTTT
. | . | 13 | TRBJ1-4 | TRBV7-9 | CASSQMEGEKLFF | TGTGCCAGCAGCCAGATGGAAGGTGAAAAACTGTTTTTT
TRBD1 | few | 14 | TRBJ1-2 | TRBV7-9 | CASSPPDREDGYTF | TGTGCCAGCAGTCCACCGGACAGGGAGGATGGCTACACCTTC
. | few | 16 | TRBJ1-1 | TRBV7-3 | CASSSPPGVLNTEAFF | TGTGCCAGCAGCTCACCCCCGGGGGTTCTGAACACTGAAGCTTTCTTT
. | . | 15 | TRBJ1-5 | TRBV25-1 | CASSDAGASNQPQHF | TGTGCCAGCAGTGATGCGGGGGCTAGCAATCAGCCCCAGCATTTT
TRBD1 | . | 16 | TRBJ1-2 | TRBV6-1 | CASRGQGGRLGYGYTF | TGTGCCAGCCGAGGACAGGGGGGTCGACTGGGTTATGGCTACACCTTC
. | . | 13 | TRBJ1-5 | TRBV6-4 | CASSAVPDQPQHF | TGTGCCAGCAGTGCCGTTCCGGATCAGCCCCAGCATTTT
TRBD1 | many | 13 | TRBJ1-6 | TRBV12-3/TRBV12-4 | CASSPTGGSPLHF | TGTGCCAGCAGTCCTACAGGGGGCTCACCCCTCCACTTT
. | . | 15 | TRBJ1-6 | TRBV9 | CASSRMGGENSPLHF | TGTGCCAGCAGCCGGATGGGTGGTGAGAATTCACCCCTCCACTTT
TRBD1 | . | 14 | TRBJ1-2 | TRBV7-6 | CASSSSTGGRGYTF | TGTGCCAGCAGCTCCTCGACAGGGGGCCGTGGCTACACCTTC
. | few | 14 | TRBJ2-7 | TRBV5-1 | CASSPAAGSYEQYF | TGCGCCAGCAGCCCGGCCGCAGGGTCCTACGAGCAGTACTTC
. | . | 16 | TRBJ1-2 | TRBV7-9 | CASSWTDHLANYGYTF | TGTGCCAGCAGCTGGACAGATCACCTAGCTAACTATGGCTACACCTTC
TRBD1 | . | 18 | TRBJ2-2 | TRBV5-6 | CASSLFRDRLANTGELFF | TGTGCCAGCAGCTTGTTTAGGGACAGGCTAGCGAACACCGGGGAGCTGTTTTTT